This TCR beta chain emerged from a study of CD8+CD57+ T cells in acquired aplastic anemia (dated by TCRdb to 2016 to 2019). Regarding the study in general: Extracted DNA from sorted CD4+ and CD8+ cells averaged 3.2 ug, ranging from roughly 0.19 to 27.4 ug. A CD8+CD57+ expansion meant a frequency higher than the mean frequency seen in healthy subjects. Points the paper makes about the study in general: Patients and healthy controls showed no significant difference in CD8+ Simpson's diversity (P=0.060). Roughly 30 CD8+ CDR3 sequences were found to be shared between patients and controls, but these sequences appeared to be highly expressed in patients and within the immunodominant clones of the patients.

This clonotype was seen repeatedly, ten times or more. Its antigen is not yet known. No base quality information exists; no much larger clone differs at one position. TCR beta VDJ combination and CDR3 sequence profiling used genomic DNA as the template. TCR repertoire sequencing was run on an Illumina HiSeq 2000. The published analysis was carried out like this. TRBV/TRBJ rearrangement plots, CDR3 size and DJ length profiles, and Simpson's diversity index were used to assess repertoires. The most abundant DNA sequence in the deep sequencing data was taken as the immunodominant clone. CDR3 amino acid sequences were checked for sharing between subjects and were compared against published repertoires and the VDJdb database. TCRdb handled the public reads itself, with Q25 trimming in fastp and clone calling in MiXCR, and kept productive beta chains. Records with the same CDR3 protein are collapsed into one entry carrying the most frequent genes and DNA. TCRdb, rather than the study authors, made the V and J calls. In all, the sample holds about 58,000 distinct CDR3 sequences, and approximately 50% of those were seen once. Clones ranked in the top ten supply approximately 15% of the sample.

Expansion of CD8+CD57+ cells had been shown by flow cytometry in the patients chosen for sequencing. Every patient had a diagnosis of severe acquired aplastic anemia based on International Study of Aplastic Anemia and Agranulocytosis and Camitta criteria. Patients had received no therapy at the time of blood sampling. TCR repertoires of sorted CD4+ and CD8+ blood T cells from severe aplastic anemia patients and healthy subjects were deep-sequenced in the study. Patients were enrolled under clinicaltrials.gov protocols 00001620, 01623167, 00001397, 00071045, 00081523 and 00961064 in the USA. Ficoll-Paque density gradient centrifugation was used to isolate peripheral blood mononuclear cells. CD4+ and CD8+ T cells were sorted by FACS or magnetic beads before DNA extraction. The trim is 6 bases for V and 4 bases for J, with a gap of 9 bases between the germline ends. Taken from the germline V gene, the CDR1 and CDR2 loops are SQVTM and ANQGSEA. The cysteine opens and the phenylalanine closes a CDR3 of 12 amino acids. Here the CDR3 DNA is all that survives: 36 bases in frame from base 1.

The sequence derives from a human donor with aplastic anemia. The chain employs TRBV29-1 and TRBJ2-2, with the D gene uncertain. Sample: sorted CD4+, CD8+, or CD8+CD57+ T cells (not recorded which) from PBMCs. The DNA sequence reads TGCAGCGTAGAGGCTGGCACCGGGGAGCTGTTTTTT. The encoded protein is CSVEAGTGELFF.